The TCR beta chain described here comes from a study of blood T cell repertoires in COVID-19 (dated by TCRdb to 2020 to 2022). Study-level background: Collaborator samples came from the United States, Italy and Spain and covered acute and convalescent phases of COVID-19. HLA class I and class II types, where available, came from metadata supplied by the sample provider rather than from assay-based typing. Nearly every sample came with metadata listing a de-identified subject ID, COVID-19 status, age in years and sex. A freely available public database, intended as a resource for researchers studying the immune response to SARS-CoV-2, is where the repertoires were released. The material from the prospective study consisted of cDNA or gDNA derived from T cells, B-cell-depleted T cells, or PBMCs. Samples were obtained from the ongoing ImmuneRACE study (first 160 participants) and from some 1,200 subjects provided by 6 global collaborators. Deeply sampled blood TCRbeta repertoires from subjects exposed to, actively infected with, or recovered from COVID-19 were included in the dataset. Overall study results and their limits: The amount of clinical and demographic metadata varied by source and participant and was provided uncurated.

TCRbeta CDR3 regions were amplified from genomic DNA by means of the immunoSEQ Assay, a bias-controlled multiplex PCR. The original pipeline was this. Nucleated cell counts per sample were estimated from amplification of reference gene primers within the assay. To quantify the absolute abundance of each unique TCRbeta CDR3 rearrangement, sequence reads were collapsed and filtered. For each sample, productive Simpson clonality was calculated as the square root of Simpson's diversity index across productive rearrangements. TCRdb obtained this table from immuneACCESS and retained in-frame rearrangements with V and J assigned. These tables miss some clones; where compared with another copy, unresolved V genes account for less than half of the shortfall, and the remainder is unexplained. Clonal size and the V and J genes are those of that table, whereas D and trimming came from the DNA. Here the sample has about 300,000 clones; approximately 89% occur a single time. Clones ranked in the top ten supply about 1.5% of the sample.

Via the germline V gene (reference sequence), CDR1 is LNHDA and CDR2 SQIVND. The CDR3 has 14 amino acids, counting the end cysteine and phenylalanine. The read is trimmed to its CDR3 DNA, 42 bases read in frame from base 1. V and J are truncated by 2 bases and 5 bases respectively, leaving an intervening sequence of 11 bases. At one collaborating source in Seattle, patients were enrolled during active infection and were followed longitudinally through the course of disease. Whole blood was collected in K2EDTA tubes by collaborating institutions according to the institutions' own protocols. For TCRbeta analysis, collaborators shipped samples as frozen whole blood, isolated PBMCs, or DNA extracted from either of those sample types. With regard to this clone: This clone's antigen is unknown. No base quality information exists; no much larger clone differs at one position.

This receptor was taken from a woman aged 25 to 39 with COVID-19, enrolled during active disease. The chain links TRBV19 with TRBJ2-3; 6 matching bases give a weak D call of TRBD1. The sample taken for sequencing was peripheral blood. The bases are TGTGCCAGTAGTATACGGCAGGGGAGAGATACGCAGTATTTT. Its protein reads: CASSIRQGRDTQYF.